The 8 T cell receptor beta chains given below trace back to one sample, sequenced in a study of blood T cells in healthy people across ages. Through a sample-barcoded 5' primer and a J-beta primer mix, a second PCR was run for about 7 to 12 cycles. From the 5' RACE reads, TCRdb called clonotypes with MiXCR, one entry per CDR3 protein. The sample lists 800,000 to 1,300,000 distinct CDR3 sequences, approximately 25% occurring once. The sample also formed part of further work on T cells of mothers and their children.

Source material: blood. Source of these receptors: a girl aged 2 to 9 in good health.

In DNA, the CDR3 is TGTGCCAGCTCACGGACAGGGGGCCGAACCACTGAAGCTTTCTTT. Encoded protein: CASSRTGGRTTEAFF. The chain couples TRBV18 to TRBJ1-1; 11 bases align to TRBD1. The ends lost 4 bases at V and 4 bases at J; junction bases unmatched: 5. The germline gives CDR1 KGHSH, CDR2 LQKENI. This CDR3 region has 15 residues.

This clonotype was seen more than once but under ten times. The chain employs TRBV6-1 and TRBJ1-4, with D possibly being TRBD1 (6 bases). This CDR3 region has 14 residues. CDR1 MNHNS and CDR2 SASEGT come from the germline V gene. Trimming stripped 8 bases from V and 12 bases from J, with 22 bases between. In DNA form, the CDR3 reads TGTGCCAGCCCTCCAACCTTACAGGGTGGGGAACTGTTTTTT. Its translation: CASPPTLQGGELFF.

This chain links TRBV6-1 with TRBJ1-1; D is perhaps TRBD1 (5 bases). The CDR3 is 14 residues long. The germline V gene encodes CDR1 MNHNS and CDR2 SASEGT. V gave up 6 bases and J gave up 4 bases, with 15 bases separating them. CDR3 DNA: TGTGCCAGCAGCATTAATGGGGGGACCACTGAAGCTTTCTTT. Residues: CASSINGGTTEAFF.

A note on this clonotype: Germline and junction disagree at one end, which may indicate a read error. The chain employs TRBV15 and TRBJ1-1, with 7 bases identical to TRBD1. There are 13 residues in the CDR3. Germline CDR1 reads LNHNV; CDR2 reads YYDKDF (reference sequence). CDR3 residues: CATSRDQVTGQLF. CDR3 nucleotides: TGTGCCACCAGCAGAGATCAGGTGACAGGGCAGCTCTTT. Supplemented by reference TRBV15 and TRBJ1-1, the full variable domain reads DAMVIQNPRYQVTQFGKPVTLSCSQTLNHNVMYWYQQKSSQAPKLLFHYYDKDFNNEADTPDNFQSRRPNTSFCFLDIRSPGLGDTAMYLCATSRDQVTGQLFGQGTRLTVV.

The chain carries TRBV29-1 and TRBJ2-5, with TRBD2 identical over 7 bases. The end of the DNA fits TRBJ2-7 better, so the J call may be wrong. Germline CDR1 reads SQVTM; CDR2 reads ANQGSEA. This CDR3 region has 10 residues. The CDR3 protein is CSARESEQYF. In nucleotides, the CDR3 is TGCAGCGCGCGGGAGAGCGAGCAGTACTTC.

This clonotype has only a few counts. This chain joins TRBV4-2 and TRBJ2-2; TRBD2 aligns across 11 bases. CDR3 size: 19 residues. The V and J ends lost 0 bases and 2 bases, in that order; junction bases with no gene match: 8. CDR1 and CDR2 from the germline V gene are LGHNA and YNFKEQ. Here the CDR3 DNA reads TGTGCCAGCAGCCAAGATGGGACTAGCGGACTATTAAACACCGGGGAGCTGTTTTTT. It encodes CASSQDGTSGLLNTGELFF.

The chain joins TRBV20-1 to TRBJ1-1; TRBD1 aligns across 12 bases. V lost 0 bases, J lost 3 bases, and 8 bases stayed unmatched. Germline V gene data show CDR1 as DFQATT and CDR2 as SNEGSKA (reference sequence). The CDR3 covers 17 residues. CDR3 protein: CSARDPGQGAAYTEAFF. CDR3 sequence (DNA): TGCAGTGCTAGAGACCCGGGACAGGGGGCGGCCTACACTGAAGCTTTCTTT.

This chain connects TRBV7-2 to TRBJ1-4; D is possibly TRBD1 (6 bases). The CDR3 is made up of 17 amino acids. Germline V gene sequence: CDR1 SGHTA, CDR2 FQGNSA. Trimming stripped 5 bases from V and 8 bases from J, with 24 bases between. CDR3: CASSPKTAQGVREKLFF. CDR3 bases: TGTGCCAGCAGCCCAAAAACCGCACAGGGAGTACGCGAAAAACTGTTTTTT.